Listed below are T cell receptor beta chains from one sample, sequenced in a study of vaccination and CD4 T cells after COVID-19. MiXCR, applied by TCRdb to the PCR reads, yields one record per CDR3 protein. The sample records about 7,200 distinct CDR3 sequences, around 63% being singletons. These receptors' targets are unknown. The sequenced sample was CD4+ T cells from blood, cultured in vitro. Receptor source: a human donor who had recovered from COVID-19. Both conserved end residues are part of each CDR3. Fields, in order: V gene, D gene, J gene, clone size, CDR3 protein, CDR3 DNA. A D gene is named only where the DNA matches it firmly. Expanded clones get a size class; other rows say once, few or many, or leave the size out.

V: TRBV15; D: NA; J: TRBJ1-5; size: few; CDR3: CATSRDLGISNQPQHF; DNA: TGTGCCACCAGCAGAGATCTGGGTATTAGCAATCAGCCCCAGCATTTT
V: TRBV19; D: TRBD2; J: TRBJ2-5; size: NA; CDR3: CASSELAGGGRETQYF; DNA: TGTGCCAGTAGTGAACTAGCGGGAGGCGGGAGAGAGACCCAGTACTTC
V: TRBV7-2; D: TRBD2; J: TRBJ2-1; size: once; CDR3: CASSEGLAGANEQFF; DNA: TGTGCCAGCAGCGAAGGACTAGCGGGGGCCAATGAGCAGTTCTTC
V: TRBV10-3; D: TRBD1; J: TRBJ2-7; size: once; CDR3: CAISTDRDEQYF; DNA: TGTGCCATCAGCACCGACAGGGACGAGCAGTACTTC
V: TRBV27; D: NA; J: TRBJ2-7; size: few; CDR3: CASSPTRVTGVEQYF; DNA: TGTGCCAGCAGTCCCACCCGGGTGACGGGGGTCGAGCAGTACTTC
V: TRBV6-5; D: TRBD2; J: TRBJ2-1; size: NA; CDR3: CASSLADRTSKNEQFF; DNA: TGTGCCAGCAGTTTGGCAGATAGGACTAGCAAGAATGAGCAGTTCTTC
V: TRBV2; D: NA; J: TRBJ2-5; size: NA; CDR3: CASKLAEETQYF; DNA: TGTGCCAGCAAACTAGCTGAAGAGACCCAGTACTTC
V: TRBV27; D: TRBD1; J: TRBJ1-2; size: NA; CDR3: CASSAYRGGYTF; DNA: TGTGCCAGCAGTGCGTACAGGGGAGGCTACACCTTC
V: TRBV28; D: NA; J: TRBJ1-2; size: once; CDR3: CANENRESYGYTF; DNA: TGTGCCAACGAGAACAGGGAGAGCTATGGCTACACCTTC
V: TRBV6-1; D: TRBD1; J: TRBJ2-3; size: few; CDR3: CASSRRGDTQYF; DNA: TGTGCCAGCAGCCGCAGGGGGGATACGCAGTATTTT
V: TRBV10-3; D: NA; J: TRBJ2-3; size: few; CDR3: CAISELRGARTDTQYF; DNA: TGTGCCATCAGTGAGTTGAGGGGGGCGCGAACAGATACGCAGTATTTT
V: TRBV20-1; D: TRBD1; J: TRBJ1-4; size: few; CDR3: CSASGTGYEKLFF; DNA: TGCAGTGCTAGTGGGACAGGGTATGAAAAACTGTTTTTT
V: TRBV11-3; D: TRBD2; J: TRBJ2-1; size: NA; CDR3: CASSQKRGGPYNEQFF; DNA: TGTGCCAGCAGTCAAAAGCGGGGGGGCCCCTACAATGAGCAGTTCTTC
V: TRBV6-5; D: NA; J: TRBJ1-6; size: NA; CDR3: CASRYREGNSPLHF; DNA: TGTGCCAGCAGGTACAGGGAAGGTAATTCACCCCTCCACTTT
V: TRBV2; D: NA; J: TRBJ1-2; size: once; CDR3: CASSSTGLRYGYTF; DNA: TGTGCCAGCAGTTCCACAGGACTTCGGTATGGCTACACCTTC
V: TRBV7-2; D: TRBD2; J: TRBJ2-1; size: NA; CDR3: CASLAGGSYNEQFF; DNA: TGTGCCAGCCTGGCGGGGGGGTCCTACAATGAGCAGTTCTTC
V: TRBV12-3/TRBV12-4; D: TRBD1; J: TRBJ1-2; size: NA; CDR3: CASSLEGQGYGYTF; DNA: TGTGCCAGCAGTTTAGAGGGACAGGGGTATGGCTACACCTTC
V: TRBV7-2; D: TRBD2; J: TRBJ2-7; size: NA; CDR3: CASSLVLAGGREQYF; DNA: TGTGCCAGCAGCTTAGTACTAGCGGGGGGGCGCGAGCAGTACTTC
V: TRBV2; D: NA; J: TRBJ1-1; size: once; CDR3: CASSERGDMNTEAFF; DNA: TGTGCCAGCAGTGAAAGGGGAGACATGAACACTGAAGCTTTCTTT
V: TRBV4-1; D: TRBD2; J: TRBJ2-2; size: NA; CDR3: CASSPGLAGVGRPNTGELFF; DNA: TGCGCCAGCAGCCCGGGACTAGCGGGAGTTGGCCGCCCGAACACCGGGGAGCTGTTTTTT
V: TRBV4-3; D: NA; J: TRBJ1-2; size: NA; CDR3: CASSQVGYNYGYTF; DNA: TGCGCCAGCAGCCAAGTCGGCTACAACTATGGCTACACCTTC
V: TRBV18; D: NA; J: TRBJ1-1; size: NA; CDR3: CASSPGLNTEAFF; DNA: TGTGCCAGCTCACCTGGGCTGAACACTGAAGCTTTCTTT
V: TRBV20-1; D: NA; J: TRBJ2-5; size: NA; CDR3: CSAGGKETQYF; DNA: TGCAGTGCTGGGGGTAAGGAGACCCAGTACTTC
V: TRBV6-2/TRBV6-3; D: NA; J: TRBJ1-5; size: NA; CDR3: CASSYVDRNQPQHF; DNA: TGTGCCAGCAGTTACGTGGACAGAAATCAGCCCCAGCATTTT
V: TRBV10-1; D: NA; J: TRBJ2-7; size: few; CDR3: CASSFESGREQYF; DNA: TGCGCCAGCAGTTTTGAATCTGGACGCGAGCAGTACTTC
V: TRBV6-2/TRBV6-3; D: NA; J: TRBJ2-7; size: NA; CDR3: CASSIQDSVYEQYF; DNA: TGTGCCAGCAGTATACAGGACTCGGTCTACGAGCAGTACTTC
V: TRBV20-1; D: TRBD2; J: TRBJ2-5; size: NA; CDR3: CSARVLAGVKTQYF; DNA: TGCAGTGCTAGAGTACTAGCGGGAGTAAAGACCCAGTACTTC
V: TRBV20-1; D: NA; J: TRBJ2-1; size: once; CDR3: CSAPKDTLGAHSNEQFF; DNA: TGCAGTGCTCCCAAGGACACTCTAGGGGCGCATAGCAATGAGCAGTTCTTC
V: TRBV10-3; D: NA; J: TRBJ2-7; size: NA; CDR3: CAISVDRGRASGSYEQYF; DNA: TGTGCCATCAGTGTGGACAGGGGGCGAGCTAGCGGGAGTTACGAGCAGTACTTC
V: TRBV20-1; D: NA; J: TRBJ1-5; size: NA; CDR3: CSASGGGLQSYQPQHF; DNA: TGCAGTGCTAGTGGCGGGGGACTACAAAGCTATCAGCCCCAGCATTTT
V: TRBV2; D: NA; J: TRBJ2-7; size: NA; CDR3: CASSDVGSYEQYF; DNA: TGTGCCAGCAGTGACGTGGGTTCCTACGAGCAGTACTTC